Listed below are T cell receptor beta chains from one sample, sequenced in a study of blood T cell repertoires in COVID-19. The assay was immunoSEQ multiplex PCR, and TCRdb's table has in-frame clones only and misses some. The data hold over 200,000 clones, with approximately 86% observed a single time. The sample consisted of peripheral blood. These receptors were obtained from a man aged 35 to 55 with acute or convalescent COVID-19. CDR3s include the opening cysteine and the closing phenylalanine or tryptophan. Size values are once, few and many counts, or a class for expanded clones, and some rows have none.

clone_size v_call cdr3_aa
NA TRBV28 CASSLGERGGDTQYF
NA TRBV10-2 CASSAGGYEQYF
NA TRBV15 CATSGVRAGVETQYF
NA TRBV18 CASSRSETENYGYTF
NA TRBV29-1 CSVEVQPGDTEAFF
NA TRBV29-1 CSVGFLAGGLNTGELFF
NA TRBV27 CASSLLAGSSYEQYF
NA TRBV28 CASSLRTGGASKTQYF
few TRBV11-3 CASSLSGTGNTIYF
NA TRBV7-3 CASSLEGGQPQHF
NA TRBV3-1/TRBV3-2 CASSMDLQNTGELFF
NA TRBV4-1 CASSQIAPSQETQYF
NA TRBV10-3 CAISEKGDSNQPQHF
NA TRBV2 CASSGTVKTGELFF
NA TRBV11-1 CASSSNFGNSPLHF
NA TRBV9 CASSGAGTYNSPLHF
NA TRBV12-3/TRBV12-4 CASSHTLSYEQYF
NA TRBV4-1 CASSPPSVNTGELFF
NA TRBV25-1 CASSAWAGDNSPLHF
NA TRBV9 CASSVGGQGRQAFF
few TRBV7-7 CASSPGTGGHNEQFF
NA TRBV7-9 CASSSPSVLSYEQYF
NA TRBV27 CASSRLLGLAGAGNEQFF
NA TRBV27 CASSLWEGQADNEQFF